Listed below are T cell receptor beta chains from one sample, sequenced in a study of monozygotic twins with inflammatory bowel disease. TCRdb re-called the 5' RACE reads, yielding one record per CDR3 amino acid sequence without DNA. This repertoire comprises 150,000 to 200,000 distinct CDR3 sequences; its ten largest clones make up 2.5% to 3%. Sequenced input: blood. These receptors all come from a human donor with ulcerative colitis or Crohn's disease, or a healthy co-twin of an affected twin (not recorded which). The CDR3 runs from the conserved cysteine through the conserved F or W. The order of the fields is V gene, CDR3 length, J gene, CDR3 protein.

TRBV27	14	TRBJ2-7	CASTPGENPYEQYF
TRBV6-1	15	TRBJ2-2	CASRRENKWAGELFF
TRBV5-1	17	TRBJ2-5	CASSIDRASGSKETQYF
TRBV14	13	TRBJ2-7	CASSQVRGGEQYF
TRBV6-5	16	TRBJ2-7	CASSYAGDSGTYEQYF
TRBV19	15	TRBJ2-2	CASSIARGAYGELFF
TRBV28	17	TRBJ2-2	CASSLRGGTGNTGELFF
TRBV7-2	14	TRBJ1-1	CASSLSGSRTEAFF
TRBV11-2	12	TRBJ1-1	CASSYDTTEAFF
TRBV7-3	13	TRBJ1-1	CASSSRGETEAFF
TRBV6-1	18	TRBJ2-6	CASSSPGQVLSGANVLTF
TRBV4-2	16	TRBJ2-4	CASSQEGGLAKNMQYF
TRBV27	14	TRBJ1-2	CASTPLGRDYGYTF
TRBV28	15	TRBJ1-4	CASSLPGRLGEKLFF
TRBV7-3	14	TRBJ2-3	CASSLRSGTDTQYF
TRBV4-1	14	TRBJ2-7	CASSQEDRGNEQYF
TRBV5-1	15	TRBJ2-2	CASSQDVVRPGELFF
TRBV7-9	13	TRBJ2-1	CASSLNVKDEQFF
TRBV19	15	TRBJ2-1	CASSIGTGLKNEQFF
TRBV5-1	14	TRBJ2-2	CASSNRGSTGELFF
TRBV10-3	16	TRBJ2-7	CAIRVGTSGRRDEQYF
TRBV5-1	14	TRBJ2-1	CASSWDLSGNEQFF
TRBV20-1	15	TRBJ2-7	CSAEGAMAGVHEQYF
TRBV7-2	19	TRBJ1-6	CASSLRSSTGGSYNSPLHF
TRBV14	17	TRBJ2-1	CASSPRETVSSYNEQFF
TRBV7-8	20	TRBJ2-1	CASSLALLVFGEVSRNEQFF
TRBV28	15	TRBJ2-1	CASSRRTSGTYEQFF
TRBV7-3	12	TRBJ2-7	CASSMTGREQYF
TRBV21-1	14	TRBJ1-6	CASSTGDGNSPLHF
TRBV7-3	18	TRBJ2-3	CASSSGTSGSIGTDTQYF
TRBV20-1	14	TRBJ1-2	CSARDPGRDYGYTF
TRBV10-3	14	TRBJ2-1	CAITRAAGNNKQFF
TRBV7-9	15	TRBJ2-7	CASSIQWREGHEQYF
TRBV3-1	17	TRBJ2-2	CASSQVMGTGSAGELFF
TRBV9	15	TRBJ1-2	CASSVGSGANYGYTF
TRBV20-1	12	TRBJ1-1	CSAPSGNTEAFF
TRBV5-4	14	TRBJ2-3	CASSLRGPTDTRYF
TRBV12-3/TRBV12-4	15	TRBJ1-2	CASSLRARFDYGYTF
TRBV5-6	12	TRBJ2-2	CAAVGDTGELFF
TRBV11-2	20	TRBJ2-1	CASSLDLVLAEGRSYNEQFF
TRBV7-8	13	TRBJ2-1	CASSLSLNNEQFF
TRBV29-1	12	TRBJ2-7	CSVAGGPLEQYF